At least ten counts were recorded for the clone carrying this TCR beta chain. Its matching antigen is unknown. These data originate in a study of early T cells in non-severe SARS-CoV-2 infection. J gave up 2 bases and V 1 base, and 3 bases lay outside the gene matches. Looked up from germline, CDR1 is SGHDT and CDR2 is YYEEEE. This CDR3 region has 15 residues. TCRdb called the 5' RACE reads again in MiXCR, with one record for every CDR3 protein. The table lists approximately 65,000 distinct CDR3 sequences, over 9% of them singletons. General study findings and limits: Matches to VDJdb favored anti-spike CD8 responses and missed private and CD4 specificities.

The sequence was collected from an adult who was a healthcare worker with PCR-confirmed SARS-CoV-2 infection or an uninfected control (not recorded which). The source material was whole blood. V is TRBV5-6 and J is TRBJ1-2; 9 bases match TRBD1. CDR3 in amino acids: CASSLWDRENYGYTF. Written as DNA, the CDR3 is TGTGCCAGCAGCTTGTGGGACAGGGAGAACTATGGCTACACCTTC.